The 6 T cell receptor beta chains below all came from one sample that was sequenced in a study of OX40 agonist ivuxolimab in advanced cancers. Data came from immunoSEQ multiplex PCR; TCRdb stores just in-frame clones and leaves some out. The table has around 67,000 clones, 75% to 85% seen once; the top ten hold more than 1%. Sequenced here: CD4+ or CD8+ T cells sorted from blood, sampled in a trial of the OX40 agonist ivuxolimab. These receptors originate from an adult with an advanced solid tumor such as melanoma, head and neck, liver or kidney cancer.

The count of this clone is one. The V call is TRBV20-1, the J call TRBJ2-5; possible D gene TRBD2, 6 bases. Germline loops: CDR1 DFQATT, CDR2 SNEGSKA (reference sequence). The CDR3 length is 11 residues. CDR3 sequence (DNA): TGCTGTTTGGGGGGACGAGAGACCCAGTACTTC. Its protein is CCLGGRETQYF.

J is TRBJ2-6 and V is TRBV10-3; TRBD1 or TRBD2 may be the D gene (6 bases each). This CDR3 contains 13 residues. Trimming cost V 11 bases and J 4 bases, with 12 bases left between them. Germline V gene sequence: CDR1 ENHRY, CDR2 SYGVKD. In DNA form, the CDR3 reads TGTGCCGGGGGGCTCGCCGGGGCCAACGTCCTGACTTTC. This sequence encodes CAGGLAGANVLTF.

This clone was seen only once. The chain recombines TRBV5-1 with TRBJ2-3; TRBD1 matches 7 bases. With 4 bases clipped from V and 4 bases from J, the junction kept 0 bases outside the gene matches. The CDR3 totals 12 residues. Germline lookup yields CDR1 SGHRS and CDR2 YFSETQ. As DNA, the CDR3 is TGCGCCAGCAGCGACAGGGCAGATACGCAGTATTTT. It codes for CASSDRADTQYF.

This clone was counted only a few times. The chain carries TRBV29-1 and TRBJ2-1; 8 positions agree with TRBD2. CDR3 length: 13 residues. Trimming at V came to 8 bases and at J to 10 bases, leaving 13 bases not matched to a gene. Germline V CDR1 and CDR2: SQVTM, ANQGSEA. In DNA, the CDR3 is TGCAGCTCTACAACTAGCGGCGCAGAAGAGCAGTTCTTC. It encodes CSSTTSGAEEQFF.

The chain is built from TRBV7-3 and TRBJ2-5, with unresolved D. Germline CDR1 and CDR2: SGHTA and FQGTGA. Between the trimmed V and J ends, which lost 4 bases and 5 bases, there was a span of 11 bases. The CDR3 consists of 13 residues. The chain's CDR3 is CASSYLSGETQYF. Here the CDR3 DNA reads TGTGCCAGCAGCTACCTTAGTGGGGAGACCCAGTACTTC.

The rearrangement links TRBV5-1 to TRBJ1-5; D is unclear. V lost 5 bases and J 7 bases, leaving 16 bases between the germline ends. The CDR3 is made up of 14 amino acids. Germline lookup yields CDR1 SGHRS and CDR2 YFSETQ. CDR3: CASRGEGAGQPQHF. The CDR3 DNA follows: TGCGCCAGCAGGGGAGAGGGAGCAGGCCAGCCCCAGCATTTT.